This is a list of T cell receptor beta chains from one sample in a study of T cell clonotyping in hematopoietic cell transplantation. Method: immunoSEQ multiplex PCR; TCRdb's copy keeps in-frame clones and lacks some. The data show about 69,000 clones, 95% to 97% seen once. This sample comprised peripheral blood mononuclear cells, obtained before stem cell transplant. The receptor set was obtained from a woman aged 50 to 65 with acute myeloid leukemia. Some clones in this sample may be carry-over from other donors' samples. CDR3s include the opening cysteine and the closing phenylalanine or tryptophan. Each record gives: V gene, D gene, J gene, CDR3 protein. D genes are given only for firm matches.

v_gene: TRBV6-6
d_gene: NA
j_gene: TRBJ2-6
CDR3aa: CASRGTDSGANVLTF

v_gene: TRBV9
d_gene: NA
j_gene: TRBJ1-1
CDR3aa: CASRPLQERTEAFF

v_gene: TRBV9
d_gene: TRBD1
j_gene: TRBJ2-5
CDR3aa: CASSPGQGGETQYF

v_gene: TRBV7-2
d_gene: NA
j_gene: TRBJ1-1
CDR3aa: CASSLAKQGTEAFF

v_gene: TRBV5-1
d_gene: NA
j_gene: TRBJ2-7
CDR3aa: CASSLQVSSVLPYEQYF

v_gene: TRBV6-5
d_gene: TRBD1
j_gene: TRBJ2-7
CDR3aa: CASSSPPGQGAYEQYF

v_gene: TRBV29-1
d_gene: NA
j_gene: TRBJ2-1
CDR3aa: CSVRTTLEQFF

v_gene: TRBV30
d_gene: NA
j_gene: TRBJ1-5
CDR3aa: CAWSVLGGADNQPQHF

v_gene: TRBV29-1
d_gene: NA
j_gene: TRBJ1-4
CDR3aa: CSVEEGMAGLKLFF

v_gene: TRBV4-1
d_gene: NA
j_gene: TRBJ1-4
CDR3aa: CASSQAGQVEREKLFF

v_gene: TRBV6-1
d_gene: TRBD1
j_gene: TRBJ2-5
CDR3aa: CASRDRGLEETQYF

v_gene: TRBV5-4
d_gene: NA
j_gene: TRBJ2-3
CDR3aa: CASSLGRPQTDTQYF

v_gene: TRBV2
d_gene: TRBD2
j_gene: TRBJ2-5
CDR3aa: CASSSLAGGETQYF

v_gene: TRBV5-8
d_gene: TRBD2
j_gene: TRBJ2-5
CDR3aa: CASSLGFVTSGRVQETQYF

v_gene: TRBV5-6
d_gene: NA
j_gene: TRBJ2-7
CDR3aa: CASSFGRLIYEQYF

v_gene: TRBV30
d_gene: NA
j_gene: TRBJ2-7
CDR3aa: CAWSGGNSYEQYF

v_gene: TRBV29-1
d_gene: TRBD1
j_gene: TRBJ2-1
CDR3aa: CSVEGQGEQSYNEQFF

v_gene: TRBV18
d_gene: NA
j_gene: TRBJ1-2
CDR3aa: CASSPPTDRGYGYTF

v_gene: TRBV6-1
d_gene: NA
j_gene: TRBJ2-3
CDR3aa: CASNSASTDTQYF

v_gene: TRBV5-8
d_gene: NA
j_gene: TRBJ1-2
CDR3aa: CASSLGQGNYGYTF

v_gene: TRBV9
d_gene: NA
j_gene: TRBJ2-3
CDR3aa: CASSFGLEGDRDTQYF

v_gene: TRBV7-2
d_gene: NA
j_gene: TRBJ1-5
CDR3aa: CASSLGPRLRNQPQHF

v_gene: TRBV6-5
d_gene: NA
j_gene: TRBJ1-5
CDR3aa: CASSYSASNQPQHF

v_gene: TRBV19
d_gene: TRBD1
j_gene: TRBJ2-7
CDR3aa: CASSAGQGNEQYF

v_gene: TRBV19
d_gene: NA
j_gene: TRBJ1-4
CDR3aa: CASRRSNEKLFF

v_gene: TRBV5-5
d_gene: NA
j_gene: TRBJ1-1
CDR3aa: CASSLLDTTEAFF

v_gene: TRBV9
d_gene: NA
j_gene: TRBJ2-3
CDR3aa: CASTDTGFDTQYF

v_gene: TRBV27
d_gene: TRBD1
j_gene: TRBJ2-7
CDR3aa: CASSPFRTGHNNEQYF

v_gene: TRBV7-6
d_gene: NA
j_gene: TRBJ1-1
CDR3aa: CASSPYDTEAFF

v_gene: TRBV9
d_gene: TRBD1
j_gene: TRBJ2-5
CDR3aa: CASSVGQGYLETQYF

v_gene: TRBV10-1
d_gene: TRBD1
j_gene: TRBJ2-7
CDR3aa: CASSWTGGFEQYF

v_gene: TRBV30
d_gene: TRBD1
j_gene: TRBJ1-2
CDR3aa: CARSTSDIGQGYGYTF

v_gene: TRBV18
d_gene: TRBD2
j_gene: TRBJ2-3
CDR3aa: CASSPPGLRELDTQYF

v_gene: TRBV28
d_gene: TRBD2
j_gene: TRBJ2-3
CDR3aa: CASSLYATSVDTQYF

v_gene: TRBV6-1
d_gene: NA
j_gene: TRBJ2-1
CDR3aa: CASSEWRGAYNEQFF

v_gene: TRBV5-1
d_gene: NA
j_gene: TRBJ1-1
CDR3aa: CASSSRAAGFNEAFF

v_gene: TRBV4-1
d_gene: NA
j_gene: TRBJ2-2
CDR3aa: CASSHNLGRDADRKLFF

v_gene: TRBV5-4
d_gene: TRBD1
j_gene: TRBJ1-2
CDR3aa: CASSLGGGGNYGYTF

v_gene: TRBV11-2
d_gene: TRBD1
j_gene: TRBJ2-5
CDR3aa: CASARGFQETQYF

v_gene: TRBV6-5
d_gene: NA
j_gene: TRBJ1-2
CDR3aa: CASSYGYREYGYTF

v_gene: TRBV4-2
d_gene: NA
j_gene: TRBJ1-2
CDR3aa: CASSQRTDNYGYTF

v_gene: TRBV7-9
d_gene: NA
j_gene: TRBJ2-7
CDR3aa: CASAPSPSYYEQYF

v_gene: TRBV14
d_gene: NA
j_gene: TRBJ2-1
CDR3aa: CASKERTRSFEQFF

v_gene: TRBV5-6
d_gene: NA
j_gene: TRBJ1-6
CDR3aa: CATSNTDRGSPLHF

v_gene: TRBV11-2
d_gene: NA
j_gene: TRBJ2-3
CDR3aa: CASSPITRRGLGDTQYF

v_gene: TRBV14
d_gene: NA
j_gene: TRBJ1-2
CDR3aa: CASSQMTANYGYTF

v_gene: TRBV30
d_gene: TRBD2
j_gene: TRBJ2-3
CDR3aa: CAWSVGRGSTDTQYF

v_gene: TRBV19
d_gene: NA
j_gene: TRBJ1-5
CDR3aa: CASSWGPVMSNQPQHF

v_gene: TRBV7-9
d_gene: TRBD1
j_gene: TRBJ2-7
CDR3aa: CASSTSGQHYEQYF

v_gene: TRBV27
d_gene: NA
j_gene: TRBJ2-7
CDR3aa: CASRGKGGGLREQYF

v_gene: TRBV6-1
d_gene: TRBD1
j_gene: TRBJ1-5
CDR3aa: CASIPDRAHQPQHF

v_gene: TRBV4-2
d_gene: TRBD2
j_gene: TRBJ2-5
CDR3aa: CASSQESLAGGRVTQYF

v_gene: TRBV5-1
d_gene: TRBD2
j_gene: TRBJ2-5
CDR3aa: CASSLGTSGKETQYF

v_gene: TRBV25-1
d_gene: NA
j_gene: TRBJ2-2
CDR3aa: CASSDRVKSGELFF

v_gene: TRBV2
d_gene: NA
j_gene: TRBJ2-1
CDR3aa: CASSEFKRQYNEQFF